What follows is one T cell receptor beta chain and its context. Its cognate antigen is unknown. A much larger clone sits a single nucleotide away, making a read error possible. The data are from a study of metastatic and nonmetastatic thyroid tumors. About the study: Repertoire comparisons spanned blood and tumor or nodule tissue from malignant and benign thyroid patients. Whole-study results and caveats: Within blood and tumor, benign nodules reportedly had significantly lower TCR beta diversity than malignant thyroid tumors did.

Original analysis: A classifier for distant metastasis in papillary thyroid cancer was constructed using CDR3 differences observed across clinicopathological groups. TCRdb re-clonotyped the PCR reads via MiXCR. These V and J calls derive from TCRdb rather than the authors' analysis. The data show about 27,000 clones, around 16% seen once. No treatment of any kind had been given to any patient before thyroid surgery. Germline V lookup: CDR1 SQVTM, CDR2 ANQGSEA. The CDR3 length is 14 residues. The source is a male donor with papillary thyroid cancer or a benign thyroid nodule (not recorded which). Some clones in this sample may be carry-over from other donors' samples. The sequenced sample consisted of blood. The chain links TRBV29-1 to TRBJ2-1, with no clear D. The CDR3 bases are TGCATCGTTGAGAAGGGTCGCTCCTACAATGAGCAGTTCTTC. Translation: CIVEKGRSYNEQFF.